The 18 T cell receptor beta chains below come from one sample, sequenced in a study of blood T cell repertoires in COVID-19. The protocol was immunoSEQ multiplex PCR, while the TCRdb copy is restricted to in-frame clones and leaves out a portion. The sample lists some 190,000 clones; about 88% were seen once. The sequencing sample was made of PBMCs or T cells enriched from blood (not recorded which). These receptors were obtained from a woman under 40 who had recovered from COVID-19.

This chain joins TRBV28 and TRBJ1-1, with 7 bases that match TRBD1. Germline-derived CDR1 and CDR2 are MDHEN and SYDVKM. The CDR3 length is 15 residues. The V gene end was trimmed by 6 bases and the J gene end by 4 bases; junction bases not matched to a gene: 11. CDR3 nucleotides: TGTGCCAGCAGGGGGACAGTAGGGTTGGGCACTGAAGCTTTCTTT. Translated, it gives CASRGTVGLGTEAFF.

Note on this clone: One end of the junction does not line up with germline, which may come from a read error. This chain connects TRBV12-3 or TRBV12-4 to TRBJ1-2; maybe TRBD1 (6 bases). CDR3 length equals 13 residues. The CDR3 coding sequence is TGTGCCAGCAGCTTTACAGGGCAGAATGGTTACACCTTC. It is translated as CASSFTGQNGYTF.

This clone showed up just once. The chain couples TRBV10-3 to TRBJ1-2; tentative D call: TRBD1 (5 bases). The germline CDR1 and CDR2 sequences are ENHRY and SYGVKD. Between the trimmed V and J ends, which lost 3 bases and 3 bases, there was a span of 11 bases. The CDR3 is 14 amino acids. CDR3 amino acids: CAISDRVRDYGYTF. Written as DNA, the CDR3 is TGTGCCATCAGTGACAGGGTGCGAGACTATGGCTACACCTTC.

The chain recombines TRBV24-1 with TRBJ2-1; 11 bases fit TRBD2. Trimming cost V 2 bases and J 5 bases; bases outside gene matches: 7. The germline V gene has CDR1 KGHDR and CDR2 SFDVKD. The CDR3 extends over 17 amino acids. This chain's CDR3 is CATSDSGGTSGNNEQFF. In DNA form, the CDR3 reads TGTGCCACCAGTGATTCCGGCGGGACTAGCGGAAACAATGAGCAGTTCTTC.

This rearrangement joins TRBV7-3 to TRBJ1-1, with D maybe TRBD1 (6 bases). The CDR3 is 14 amino acids. The ends were cut back, 5 bases at V and 7 bases at J, with 17 bases in the middle. CDR1 SGHTA and CDR2 FQGTGA come from the germline V gene. CDR3 in DNA: TGTGCCAGCAGCCCAACAGGGCCTTCCTATGAAGCTTTCTTT. Translated, it gives CASSPTGPSYEAFF.

The rearrangement uses TRBV7-8 and TRBJ1-5; 7 positions match TRBD1. The CDR3 runs to 17 residues. Unmatched junction bases numbered 13, after V lost 5 bases and J lost 3 bases. Germline assignment: CDR1 SGHVS and CDR2 FQNEAQ. CDR3 sequence reads: CASSLMGQTLLNQPQHF. The CDR3 DNA follows: TGTGCCAGCAGCCTAATGGGACAGACCCTCCTCAATCAGCCCCAGCATTTT.

The V call is TRBV6-4, the J call TRBJ2-3; D might be TRBD2 (7 bases). Per germline, CDR1 MRHNA and CDR2 SNTAGT. Trimming removed 10 bases at V and 2 bases at J, with 16 bases between. CDR3 length: 14 residues. CDR3: CATLGGASTDTQYF. For the CDR3, the DNA is TGTGCCACCCTAGGGGGGGCCTCCACAGATACGCAGTATTTT.

V usage is TRBV6-5 and J usage is TRBJ1-5; weak D call: TRBD1 (6 bases). The CDR3 runs 14 residues. The V and J ends lost 8 bases and 3 bases respectively, with 14 bases between them. Germline values: CDR1 MNHEY, CDR2 SVGAGI. The CDR3, as DNA: TGTGCCAGCTTCAGAGGACAGTCCAATCAGCCCCAGCATTTT. Protein sequence: CASFRGQSNQPQHF.

This chain uses TRBV6-5 with TRBJ2-3; D is uncertain. Germline CDR1 reads MNHEY; CDR2 reads SVGAGI. Trimming took 0 bases from V and 1 from J, leaving 8 bases between them. The CDR3 is 15 residues long. CDR3 protein: CASSYSEWGTDTQYF. CDR3 nucleotides: TGTGCCAGCAGTTACTCGGAGTGGGGCACAGATACGCAGTATTTT.

The rearrangement links TRBV18 to TRBJ2-6; TRBD2 might be the D (6 bases). The V end lost 0 bases, the J end lost 0 bases, and 6 bases lay between the germline ends. Germline V CDR1 and CDR2: KGHSH, LQKENI. The CDR3 sequence is 16 residues long. CDR3: CASSPPRGSGANVLTF. As DNA, the CDR3 is TGTGCCAGCTCACCACCGCGGGGCTCTGGGGCCAACGTCCTGACTTTC.

This clone was detected only a few times. The genes are TRBV10-3 and TRBJ1-4; D unresolved. CDR1 ENHRY and CDR2 SYGVKD come from the germline V gene. The CDR3 length is 15 residues. The V gene lost 0 bases and the J gene lost 1 base, with 6 bases spanning the gap. CDR3 sequence reads: CAISESPGTNEKLFF. In DNA form, the CDR3 reads TGTGCCATCAGTGAGTCGCCGGGAACTAATGAAAAACTGTTTTTT.

Regarding this clone: Other nucleotide sequences from this sample produce the same CDR3. This chain links TRBV18 with TRBJ2-2; 8 bases line up with TRBD1. Germline V gene sequence: CDR1 KGHSH, CDR2 LQKENI. V was pared by 2 bases and J by 5 bases, with 1 base of the junction left unmatched. The CDR3 is 14 amino acids. The CDR3 DNA follows: TGTGCCAGCTCACCAGGACAGGGTACCGGGGAGCTGTTTTTT. It yields the protein CASSPGQGTGELFF.

This clone was seen once. The chain carries TRBV28 and TRBJ1-1; 7 positions match TRBD1. The CDR3 runs 12 residues. Per germline, CDR1 MDHEN and CDR2 SYDVKM. The CDR3 coding sequence is TGTGCTTCAGGGACAGCCAACACTGAAGCTTTCTTT. It is translated as CASGTANTEAFF.

V is TRBV29-1 and J is TRBJ1-2; 7 nucleotides match TRBD1. Germline V lookup: CDR1 SQVTM, CDR2 ANQGSEA. J gave up 8 bases and V 6 bases, and 9 bases lay outside the gene matches. There are 12 residues in the CDR3. The CDR3 is CSVMGQYDGYTF. CDR3 sequence (DNA): TGCAGCGTGATGGGACAGTATGACGGCTACACCTTC.

In the case of this clone: One junction end disagrees with the germline gene, perhaps due to a read error. This chain connects TRBV5-1 to TRBJ2-5; D remains ambiguous. The CDR3 extends over 16 amino acids. Per germline, CDR1 SGHRS and CDR2 YFSETQ. The CDR3 sequence is CASSLAPLTGQGTQYF. CDR3 nucleotides: TGCGCCAGCAGCTTGGCCCCCCTGACTGGCCAAGGGACCCAGTACTTC. Complete variable domain (other parts from reference TRBV5-1 and TRBJ2-5): KAGVTQTPRYLIKTRGQQVTLSCSPISGHRSVSWYQQTPGQGLQFLFEYFSETQRNKGNFPGRFSGRQFSNSRSEMNVSTLELGDSALYLCASSLAPLTGQGTQYFGPGTRLLVL.

This clone was seen a few times. The J gene is TRBJ2-1, the V gene TRBV18; 11 bases match TRBD2. The CDR3 covers 18 residues. V dropped 2 bases and J dropped 4; count of bases not matched to a gene: 10. In germline, CDR1 is KGHSH, CDR2 LQKENI. The CDR3 reads CASSPVSLAGDFYNEQFF. The CDR3 nucleotides read TGTGCCAGCTCACCAGTCTCACTAGCGGGGGACTTTTACAATGAGCAGTTCTTC.

The V call is TRBV28, the J call TRBJ2-3; the D gene is possibly TRBD1 (6 bases). Germline CDR1 MDHEN, CDR2 SYDVKM. V lost 1 base, J lost 4 bases, and 12 bases lay in between. CDR3 size: 15 residues. The CDR3 DNA reads TGTGCCAGCAGTTTATCGGGCAGGGGTGCAGATACGCAGTATTTT. Protein product: CASSLSGRGADTQYF.

J is TRBJ1-2 and V is TRBV6-2 or TRBV6-3, with a tentative D call TRBD1 (5 bases). V was cut by 5 bases and J by 4 bases, with 17 bases left in between. The CDR3 extends over 15 amino acids. Germline V gene data show CDR1 as MNHEY and CDR2 as SVGEGT. CDR3 in DNA: TGTGCCAGCAGTCCAAGAGACAGTTCTCTCTATGGCTACACCTTC. It yields the protein CASSPRDSSLYGYTF.